These 23 T cell receptor beta chains came from one sample sequenced in a study of T-cell memory formation after mild COVID-19. MiXCR, run by TCRdb on the 5' RACE reads, gives a single entry per CDR3 protein. This table has 400,000 to 550,000 distinct CDR3 sequences, around a quarter appearing once. The sample was PBMCs or a T cell subset sorted from them (not recorded which). Receptor source: an adult woman who had mild COVID-19 (a few samples of this study predate the infection). Cell type and time point are not known.

V usage is TRBV6-1 and J usage is TRBJ1-5; 9 positions match TRBD1. Germline lookup yields CDR1 MNHNS and CDR2 SASEGT. The CDR3 loop spans 15 amino acids. The ends lost 1 base at V and 7 bases at J; junction bases unmatched: 5. The CDR3 region is CASSEVDRGGQPQHF. For the CDR3, the DNA is TGTGCCAGCAGTGAAGTGGACAGGGGAGGCCAGCCCCAGCATTTT.

The rearrangement uses TRBV6-1 and TRBJ2-3; D gene ambiguous. The ends were cut back, 4 bases at V and 1 base at J, with 6 bases in the middle. Germline V lookup: CDR1 MNHNS, CDR2 SASEGT. This CDR3 is built from 13 residues. CDR3 loop: CASSGLGTDTQYF. The CDR3 DNA sequence: TGTGCCAGCAGTGGACTGGGCACAGATACGCAGTATTTT.

This chain uses TRBV7-8 with TRBJ1-2, with 10 bases aligning to TRBD1. The CDR3 runs 16 residues. Germline trimming cut 4 bases from V and 8 bases from J; bases unmatched to any gene: 13. Germline CDR1 and CDR2: SGHVS and FQNEAQ. The DNA of the CDR3 is TGTGCCAGCAGCTACGGTATAGGGACAGGGGCGGACGGCTACACCTTC. This codes for CASSYGIGTGADGYTF.

This clonotype showed up just once. The V and J genes are TRBV5-4 and TRBJ2-3; D is perhaps TRBD2 (7 bases). Germline-derived CDR1 and CDR2 are SGHNT and YYREEE (reference sequence). The V end was cut by 5 bases, the J end by 3 bases, with 16 bases between. CDR3 length: 15 residues. This chain's CDR3 is CASRMGGGVTDTQYF. CDR3 in DNA: TGTGCCAGCAGAATGGGGGGGGGCGTAACAGATACGCAGTATTTT.

V gene TRBV29-1 combines with J gene TRBJ2-7; D unresolved. From germline, CDR1 is SQVTM and CDR2 ANQGSEA. The V end lost 7 bases, the J end lost 0 bases, and 10 bases lay between the germline ends. The CDR3 has 12 residues. CDR3 in DNA: TGCAGCGCTTTAATGAGCTCCTACGAGCAGTACTTC. Its translation is CSALMSSYEQYF.

This clonotype was seen a few times. The V gene is TRBV4-1, the J gene TRBJ1-5; D perhaps matches TRBD1 (5 bases). CDR3 length: 16 residues. The germline V gene encodes CDR1 MGHRA and CDR2 YSYEKL. V dropped 2 bases and J dropped 2 bases, with 13 bases sitting between them. DNA for the CDR3: TGCGCCAGCAGCCAATGGTTCGGACAAGGCAATCAGCCCCAGCATTTT. Translating gives CASSQWFGQGNQPQHF.

The V call is TRBV12-3 or TRBV12-4, the J call TRBJ1-6; D remains unclear. V lost 4 bases, J lost 11 bases, and 15 bases lay in between. CDR3 length: 14 residues. The CDR3 DNA reads TGTGCCAGCAGTTGGGGAGCCTTCGGAACACCCCTCCACTTT. The encoded protein is CASSWGAFGTPLHF.

The rearrangement links TRBV20-1 to TRBJ2-2; D is ambiguous. Per germline, CDR1 DFQATT and CDR2 SNEGSKA (reference sequence). Deletions cut 7 bases from V and 0 bases from J, with 6 bases between. This CDR3 has 12 amino acids. This CDR3 reads CSVLTNTGELFF. In DNA, the CDR3 is TGCAGTGTGCTAACGAACACCGGGGAGCTGTTTTTT.

This chain uses TRBV30 with TRBJ2-2; a possible D gene is TRBD2 (5 bases). V shed 2 bases and J shed 5 bases, with 12 bases lying between them. This CDR3 has 14 amino acids. The germline CDR1 and CDR2 sequences are GTSNPN and SVGIG (reference sequence). CDR3 residues: CAWSPGKQTGELFF. The CDR3 DNA follows: TGTGCCTGGAGTCCGGGAAAGCAAACCGGGGAGCTGTTTTTT.

This clonotype has only a few counts. The chain employs TRBV6-2 or TRBV6-3 and TRBJ2-1; possibly TRBD2 for D (6 bases). This CDR3 spans 14 amino acids. The V end lost 6 bases, the J end lost 9 bases, and 18 bases lay between the germline ends. Germline assignment: CDR1 MNHEY and CDR2 SVGEGT. The CDR3 spells CASSRGIFAAEQFF. CDR3 coding DNA: TGTGCCAGCAGCCGCGGGATTTTCGCAGCTGAGCAGTTCTTC.

V gene TRBV6-2 or TRBV6-3 combines with J gene TRBJ2-5, with D possibly being TRBD2 (7 bases). Per germline, CDR1 MNHEY and CDR2 SVGEGT. The V gene lost 6 bases and the J gene lost 5 bases, with 22 bases spanning the gap. The CDR3 totals 16 residues. The CDR3 here is CASRPAGLAGAETQYF. CDR3 in DNA: TGTGCCAGCAGACCCGCGGGACTTGCGGGGGCTGAGACCCAGTACTTC.

This sequence joins TRBV9 and TRBJ2-1, with D unclear. Germline V gene lookup returns CDR1 SGDLS and CDR2 YYNGEE. The length of the CDR3 is 14 residues. V was pared by 4 bases and J by 1 base, with 9 bases between. CDR3 DNA sequence: TGTGCCAGCAGCAAAGCGATTTCCTACAATGAGCAGTTCTTC. The encoded protein is CASSKAISYNEQFF.

The sample holds a few counts of this clonotype. J is TRBJ2-2 and V is TRBV12-3 or TRBV12-4; 7 nucleotides line up with TRBD1. The CDR3 extends over 12 amino acids. V dropped 5 bases and J dropped 8; count of bases not matched to a gene: 2. The CDR3 nucleotides read TGTGCCAGCAGTATGACAGGGGGGGAGCTGTTTTTT. This gives the protein CASSMTGGELFF.

The J gene is TRBJ2-6, the V gene TRBV4-1; D not certain. The CDR3 totals 19 residues. Germline V gene lookup returns CDR1 MGHRA and CDR2 YSYEKL. The V end was cut by 1 base, the J end by 0 bases, with 16 bases between. The CDR3 region is CASSQVLQPSFSGANVLTF. DNA for the CDR3: TGCGCCAGCAGCCAAGTTCTCCAGCCCTCTTTCTCTGGGGCCAACGTCCTGACTTTC.

This clonotype was seen more than once but under ten times. This chain joins TRBV6-5 and TRBJ2-7; a weak D match, TRBD2 (5 bases). The length of the CDR3 is 13 residues. CDR1 MNHEY and CDR2 SVGAGI come from the germline V gene. V lost 2 bases and J lost 7, with 12 bases in between. CDR3 in amino acids: CASSYPPSGEQYF. The CDR3 DNA follows: TGTGCCAGCAGTTACCCCCCTTCGGGGGAGCAGTACTTC.

V and J are TRBV12-3 or TRBV12-4 and TRBJ2-1; 8 bases agree with TRBD2. The ends lost 6 bases at V and 1 base at J; junction bases unmatched: 8. There are 16 residues in the CDR3. Here the CDR3 DNA reads TGTGCCAGCAGCCCTGGGGCGGGGGGATCCTACAATGAGCAGTTCTTC. This sequence encodes CASSPGAGGSYNEQFF.

The chain carries TRBV20-1 and TRBJ2-7; 9 bases are a match to TRBD1. Per germline, CDR1 DFQATT and CDR2 SNEGSKA (reference sequence). The CDR3 length is 15 residues. The V gene end was trimmed by 3 bases and the J gene end by 0 bases; junction bases not matched to a gene: 6. The CDR3 DNA follows: TGCAGTGCTAGGGCCGGGACAGGGTTCTCCTACGAGCAGTACTTC. This translates into CSARAGTGFSYEQYF.

This clonotype was observed a handful of times. The V and J genes are TRBV4-3 and TRBJ2-7; D is unclear. Per germline, CDR1 LGHNA and CDR2 YSLEER. The CDR3 loop spans 14 amino acids. V was clipped by 3 bases and J by 3 bases, with 12 bases between them. DNA for the CDR3: TGCGCCAGCAGCCAGGAATCGGGTGGCTACGAGCAGTACTTC. This gives the protein CASSQESGGYEQYF.

CDR3 nucleotide sequence: TGTGCCAGCAGCTCACCCGATGGAGGGGGTCTAAACGAGCAGTACTTC. It codes for CASSSPDGGGLNEQYF. This chain links TRBV7-6 with TRBJ2-7; D possibly matches TRBD1 or TRBD2 (6 bases each). This CDR3 contains 16 residues. V was cut by 4 bases and J by 5 bases, with 21 bases left in between. In germline, CDR1 is SGHVS, CDR2 FNYEAQ.

V usage is TRBV5-1 and J usage is TRBJ2-1; 8 bases line up with TRBD1. CDR3 length equals 14 residues. Germline V lookup: CDR1 SGHRS, CDR2 YFSETQ. The V and J ends lost 5 bases and 6 bases, in that order; junction bases with no gene match: 7. The CDR3 DNA follows: TGCGCCAGCAGAATCGGGACAGGTGCCAATGAGCAGTTCTTC. Protein product: CASRIGTGANEQFF.

The chain carries TRBV15 and TRBJ2-7; D is perhaps TRBD1 (5 bases). The V end was cut by 3 bases, the J end by 2 bases, with 8 bases between. The CDR3 sequence is 13 residues long. Germline V gene sequence: CDR1 LNHNV, CDR2 YYDKDF (reference sequence). The CDR3 region is CATSSGHTYEQYF. DNA of the CDR3: TGTGCCACCAGCAGTGGACATACCTACGAGCAGTACTTC.

The chain is built from TRBV6-5 and TRBJ2-1; D is possibly TRBD2 (5 bases). Trimming removed 6 bases at V and 6 bases at J, with 18 bases between. The germline V gene has CDR1 MNHEY and CDR2 SVGAGI. The CDR3 sequence is 15 residues long. CDR3 loop: CASRSRANPSNEQFF. CDR3 nucleotides: TGTGCCAGCAGATCGAGGGCCAACCCATCCAATGAGCAGTTCTTC.

The chain recombines TRBV19 with TRBJ1-2; D perhaps matches TRBD1 (6 bases). With 0 bases removed from V and 5 bases from J, the gap between germline ends came to 10 bases. The CDR3 runs 14 residues. Germline V CDR1 and CDR2: LNHDA, SQIVND (reference sequence). DNA for the CDR3: TGTGCCAGTAGTATAGAGGCAGGGGTGTATGGCTACACCTTC. Its translation: CASSIEAGVYGYTF.